These 25 T cell receptor beta chains share one sample of origin, sequenced in a study of cytomegalovirus exposure and HLA in healthy donors. The PCR made use of 60 Vbeta and 13 Jbeta primers. The data were produced by immunoSEQ multiplex PCR, yet TCRdb's version contains in-frame clones alone and is incomplete. The sample records approximately 240,000 clones, 70% to 85% being singletons. Material: PBMCs. These receptors came from a woman in her thirties or forties in good health and CMV-seronegative.

The genes are TRBV28 and TRBJ2-4; a weak D match, TRBD1 (7 bases). The V gene lost 4 bases and the J gene lost 3 bases, with 22 bases spanning the gap. Germline assignment: CDR1 MDHEN and CDR2 SYDVKM. This CDR3 spans 18 amino acids. As DNA, the CDR3 is TGTGCCAGCAGTTCCCCTCACCAGGGGGGCTGGGACAAAAACATTCAGTACTTC. Translated: CASSSPHQGGWDKNIQYF.

The chain joins TRBV18 to TRBJ2-5, with D possibly being TRBD2 (7 bases). Trimming removed 6 bases from V and 9 bases from J, with 11 bases in between. The length of the CDR3 is 11 residues. The germline V gene encodes CDR1 KGHSH and CDR2 LQKENI. The CDR3 sequence is CASSPGGPQYF. CDR3 DNA sequence: TGTGCCAGCTCGCCCGGGGGGCCCCAGTACTTC.

This clone occurred a few times. DNA for the CDR3: TGTGCCATCAGGAGGGACAGGGGGAACACTGAAGCTTTCTTT. It encodes CAIRRDRGNTEAFF. V usage is TRBV10-3 and J usage is TRBJ1-1, with 10 bases lining up with TRBD1. J gave up 1 base and V 6 bases, and 2 bases lay outside the gene matches. The V gene's germline CDR1 is ENHRY and CDR2 SYGVKD. The CDR3 is made up of 14 amino acids.

The genes are TRBV27 and TRBJ1-6; possibly TRBD1 for D (6 bases). V gave up 3 bases and J gave up 2 bases, with 11 bases separating them. Germline V gives CDR1 MNHEY, CDR2 SMNVEV (reference sequence). This CDR3 comprises 16 residues. The DNA for the CDR3 is TGTGCCAGCAGTTTCCAAGGGGGACCCTATAATTCACCCCTCCACTTT. Translated: CASSFQGGPYNSPLHF.

The rearrangement uses TRBV11-2 and TRBJ2-5, with 7 bases identical to TRBD2. The CDR3 has 17 residues. Unmatched junction bases numbered 11, after V lost 4 bases and J lost 0 bases. CDR1 is SGHAT and CDR2 is FQNNGV in the germline V gene. CDR3 DNA: TGTGCCAGCAGCTCCCTGGGTAGCGGGCCCGACCAAGAGACCCAGTACTTC. This encodes CASSSLGSGPDQETQYF.

Worth noting for this clone: One junction end disagrees with the germline gene, perhaps due to a read error. The chain links TRBV11-3 to TRBJ2-7, with D unresolved. The CDR3 is 14 residues long. Per germline, CDR1 SGHNT and CDR2 YENEEA. The CDR3, as DNA: TGTGCCAGCAGCCCCTCGAGGCCCTCCGACGAGCAGTACTTC. Translation gives CASSPSRPSDEQYF.

The chain carries TRBV6-6 and TRBJ1-1; perhaps TRBD1 as D (5 bases). Between the trimmed V and J ends, which lost 5 bases and 3 bases, there was a span of 16 bases. Germline V CDR1 and CDR2: MNHNY, SVGAGI (reference sequence). The CDR3 has 15 residues. CDR3 sequence reads: CASSPSGGGDTEAFF. In DNA form, the CDR3 reads TGTGCCAGCAGTCCCTCGGGGGGAGGGGACACTGAAGCTTTCTTT.

This clone occurred a few times. The genes are TRBV4-3 and TRBJ2-1; 8 bases are a match to TRBD2. CDR3 length: 13 residues. The V gene end was trimmed by 0 bases and the J gene end by 15 bases; junction bases not matched to a gene: 7. Germline V gives CDR1 LGHNA, CDR2 YSLEER. The CDR3, as DNA: TGCGCCAGCAGCCAAGATAGGGGGACTAGGAGGTTCTTC. Residues: CASSQDRGTRRFF.

A word on this clone: Other nucleotide sequences from this sample produce the same CDR3. The genes are TRBV18 and TRBJ2-7; D might be TRBD1 (5 bases). V lost 3 bases to trimming and J lost 0 bases, with 9 bases between them. Germline CDR1 reads KGHSH; CDR2 reads LQKENI. This CDR3 is built from 14 residues. The CDR3 reads CASSPLDTSYEQYF. The DNA of the CDR3 is TGTGCCAGCTCACCGCTGGACACCTCCTACGAGCAGTACTTC.

The chain combines TRBV19 with TRBJ1-1; 7 bases are a match to TRBD1. Germline-derived CDR1 and CDR2 are LNHDA and SQIVND (reference sequence). The V and J ends lost 1 base and 5 bases, in that order; junction bases with no gene match: 7. The CDR3 is made up of 15 amino acids. This chain's CDR3 is CASSIGRGRYTEAFF. The CDR3 nucleotides read TGTGCCAGTAGTATAGGAAGGGGGCGCTATACTGAAGCTTTCTTT. The full variable domain, rest sourced from reference TRBV19 and TRBJ1-1, is DGGITQSPKYLFRKEGQNVTLSCEQNLNHDAMYWYRQDPGQGLRLIYYSQIVNDFQKGDIAEGYSVSREKKESFPLTVTSAQKNPTAFYLCASSIGRGRYTEAFFGQGTRLTVV.

The V and J genes are TRBV18 and TRBJ1-4; TRBD1 might be the D (6 bases). V lost 5 bases and J 6 bases, leaving 7 bases between the germline ends. Germline loops: CDR1 KGHSH, CDR2 LQKENI. The CDR3 is made up of 12 amino acids. As DNA, the CDR3 is TGTGCCAGCTCAGGGGGCGATGAAAAACTGTTTTTT. Protein: CASSGGDEKLFF.

The DNA of the CDR3 is TGTGCCAGCAGTTTAAGGGGGCCAGGGAAGGAAGAGACCCAGTACTTC. This encodes CASSLRGPGKEETQYF. The chain joins TRBV28 to TRBJ2-5, with 7 bases identical to TRBD1. The germline V gene encodes CDR1 MDHEN and CDR2 SYDVKM. V trimming: 2 bases; J trimming: 3 bases; junction bases outside the gene matches: 9. This CDR3 contains 16 residues. Filled out from reference TRBV28 and TRBJ2-5, the complete variable domain reads DVKVTQSSRYLVKRTGEKVFLECVQDMDHENMFWYRQDPGLGLRLIYFSYDVKMKEKGDIPEGYSVSREKKERFSLILESASTNQTSMYLCASSLRGPGKEETQYFGPGTRLLVL.

This clone was seen once. The rearrangement joins TRBV7-6 to TRBJ1-1; the D gene is possibly TRBD1 (6 bases). Germline V gives CDR1 SGHVS, CDR2 FNYEAQ. V lost 1 base, J lost 0 bases, and 12 bases lay in between. The CDR3 totals 16 residues. CDR3 amino acids: CASSLESGGVNTEAFF. The CDR3 DNA reads as TGTGCCAGCAGCTTAGAGTCGGGGGGCGTGAACACTGAAGCTTTCTTT.

V and J are TRBV15 and TRBJ1-1; D gene unclear. Germline assignment: CDR1 LNHNV and CDR2 YYDKDF (reference sequence). The CDR3 covers 15 residues. Deletions cut 3 bases from V and 2 bases from J, with 13 bases between. The CDR3 reads CATSRRHGYNTEAFF. CDR3 nucleotides: TGTGCCACCAGCAGGCGCCACGGGTATAACACTGAAGCTTTCTTT.

The chain uses TRBV10-3 and TRBJ2-1, with D tentatively TRBD1 (6 bases). CDR1 is ENHRY and CDR2 is SYGVKD in the germline V gene. The CDR3 has 14 amino acids. V was pared by 4 bases and J by 2 bases, with 9 bases between. The CDR3 nucleotides are TGTGCCATCAGTGGACAGGAGGCCTACAATGAGCAGTTCTTC. It codes for CAISGQEAYNEQFF.

V and J are TRBV18 and TRBJ1-1; D is unclear. Trimming pared 4 bases from V and 8 bases from J, leaving 14 bases between. The CDR3 has 13 residues. Germline V gene sequence: CDR1 KGHSH, CDR2 LQKENI. For the CDR3, the DNA is TGTGCCAGCTCACAACAACTACCTCCAGAAGCTTTCTTT. Its protein product is CASSQQLPPEAFF.

The chain carries TRBV2 and TRBJ1-1; D gene uncertain. CDR3 length: 16 amino acids. Germline lookup yields CDR1 SNHLY and CDR2 FYNNEI. V was clipped by 3 bases and J by 3 bases, with 17 bases between them. CDR3 loop: CASSEWGTGIHTEAFF. CDR3 in DNA: TGTGCCAGCAGTGAGTGGGGAACGGGGATACACACTGAAGCTTTCTTT.

This clone was observed a few times. The CDR3 protein is CASSFGQGTGELFF. The CDR3 DNA follows: TGTGCCAGCAGCTTCGGACAGGGCACCGGGGAGCTGTTTTTT. The chain links TRBV5-5 to TRBJ2-2; 8 bases agree with TRBD1. This CDR3 has 14 amino acids. J was trimmed by 4 bases and V by 2 bases; bases with no gene match: 1. Looked up from germline, CDR1 is SGHKS and CDR2 is YYEKEE (reference sequence).

This chain connects TRBV15 to TRBJ2-1; 10 nucleotides agree with TRBD2. The trim removed 3 bases at V and 6 bases at J, leaving 11 bases unmatched. This CDR3 contains 17 residues. Germline CDR1 and CDR2: LNHNV and YYDKDF (reference sequence). CDR3 region: CATSRSRSGGAGNEQFF. CDR3 bases: TGTGCCACCAGCAGGTCTCGAAGCGGGGGGGCAGGCAATGAGCAGTTCTTC.

V and J are TRBV11-2 and TRBJ2-7; TRBD1 aligns across 7 bases. V lost 3 bases, J lost 1 base, and 3 bases stayed unmatched. The CDR3 sequence is 14 residues long. From germline, CDR1 is SGHAT and CDR2 FQNNGV. In nucleotides, the CDR3 is TGTGCCAGCAGCTTGGACAGGTTATCCTACGAGCAGTACTTC. Protein: CASSLDRLSYEQYF.

This chain links TRBV5-6 with TRBJ2-7, with unresolved D. V dropped 0 bases and J dropped 0 bases, with 10 bases sitting between them. CDR3 length: 15 amino acids. Germline CDR1 is SGHDT and CDR2 is YYEEEE. The DNA for the CDR3 is TGTGCCAGCAGCTTGGGTCCACTGAGCTCCTACGAGCAGTACTTC. It is translated as CASSLGPLSSYEQYF. The full variable domain, in which reference TRBV5-6 and TRBJ2-7 provide the parts outside the CDR3, is DAGVTQSPTHLIKTRGQQVTLRCSPKSGHDTVSWYQQALGQGPQFIFQYYEEEERQRGNFPDRFSGHQFPNYSSELNVNALLLGDSALYLCASSLGPLSSYEQYFGPGTRLTVT.

The genes are TRBV2 and TRBJ1-1; no firm D call. Germline CDR1 and CDR2: SNHLY and FYNNEI. V was clipped by 6 bases and J by 8 bases, with 13 bases between them. The CDR3 has 12 residues. The CDR3 spells CASSAVALEAFF. As DNA, the CDR3 is TGTGCCAGCAGCGCAGTCGCTCTGGAAGCTTTCTTT.

The gene calls are TRBV7-9 and TRBJ1-2, with 9 bases matching TRBD1. J was trimmed by 7 bases and V by 1 base; bases with no gene match: 7. There are 15 residues in the CDR3. Looked up from germline, CDR1 is SEHNR and CDR2 is FQNEAQ (reference sequence). The CDR3: CASSLGLGTGSGYTF. Written as DNA, the CDR3 is TGTGCCAGCAGCTTAGGTCTAGGGACAGGGTCTGGCTACACCTTC.

The table lists this clone with a few counts. This sample includes further DNA sequences coding for the same CDR3. CDR3 in DNA: TGTGCCTGGAGTCAGGACACACCATGGGCCAACGTCCTGACTTTC. This encodes CAWSQDTPWANVLTF. The chain couples TRBV30 to TRBJ2-6, with D possibly TRBD1 on 5 matching bases. This CDR3 spans 15 amino acids. Trimming stripped 2 bases from V and 5 bases from J, with 13 bases between. Germline values: CDR1 GTSNPN, CDR2 SVGIG (reference sequence).

Only a few counts were recorded for this clone. The chain joins TRBV19 to TRBJ1-1; tentative D call: TRBD1 (5 bases). V was cut by 1 base and J by 11 bases, with 11 bases left in between. Per the germline V gene, CDR1 is LNHDA and CDR2 is SQIVND (reference sequence). The CDR3 is 12 residues long. The CDR3 spells CASSIVEGSAFF. The CDR3 DNA sequence: TGTGCCAGTAGTATAGTGGAGGGGTCGGCTTTCTTT.